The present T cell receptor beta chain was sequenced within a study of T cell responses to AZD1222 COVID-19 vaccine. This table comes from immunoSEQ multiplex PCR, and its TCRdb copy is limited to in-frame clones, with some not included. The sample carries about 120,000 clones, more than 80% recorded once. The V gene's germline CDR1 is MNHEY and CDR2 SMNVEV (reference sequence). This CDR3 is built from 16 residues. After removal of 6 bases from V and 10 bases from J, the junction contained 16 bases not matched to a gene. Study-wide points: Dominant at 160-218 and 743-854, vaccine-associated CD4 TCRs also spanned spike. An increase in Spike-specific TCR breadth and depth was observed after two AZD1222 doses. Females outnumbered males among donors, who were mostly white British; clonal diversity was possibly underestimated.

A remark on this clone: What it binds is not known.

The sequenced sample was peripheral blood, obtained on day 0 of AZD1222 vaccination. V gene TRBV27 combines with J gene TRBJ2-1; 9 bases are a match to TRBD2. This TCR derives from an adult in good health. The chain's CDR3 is CASRVRREGLKEEQFF. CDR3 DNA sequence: TGTGCCAGCAGGGTCCGGCGGGAGGGCCTAAAGGAGGAGCAGTTCTTC.